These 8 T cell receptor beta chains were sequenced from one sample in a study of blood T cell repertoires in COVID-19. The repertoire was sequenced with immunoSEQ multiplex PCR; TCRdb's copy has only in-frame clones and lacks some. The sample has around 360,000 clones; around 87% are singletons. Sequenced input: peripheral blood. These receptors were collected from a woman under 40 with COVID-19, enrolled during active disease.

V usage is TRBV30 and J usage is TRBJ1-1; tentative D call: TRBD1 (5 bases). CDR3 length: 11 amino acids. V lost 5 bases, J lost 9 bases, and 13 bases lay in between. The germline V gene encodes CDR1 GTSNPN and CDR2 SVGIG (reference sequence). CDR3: CAWLQGSKAFF. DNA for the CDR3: TGTGCCTGGTTGCAGGGTTCGAAAGCTTTCTTT.

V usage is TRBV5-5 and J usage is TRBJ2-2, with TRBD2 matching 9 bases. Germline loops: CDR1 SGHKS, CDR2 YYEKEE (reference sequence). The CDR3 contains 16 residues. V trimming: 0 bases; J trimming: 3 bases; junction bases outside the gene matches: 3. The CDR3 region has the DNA TGTGCCAGCAGCTTGGGAGCGGGAGGTCACACCGGGGAGCTGTTTTTT. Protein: CASSLGAGGHTGELFF. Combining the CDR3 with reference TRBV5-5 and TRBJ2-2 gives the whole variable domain DAGVTQSPTHLIKTRGQQVTLRCSPISGHKSVSWYQQVLGQGPQFIFQYYEKEERGRGNFPDRFSARQFPNYSSELNVNALLLGDSALYLCASSLGAGGHTGELFFGEGSRLTVL.

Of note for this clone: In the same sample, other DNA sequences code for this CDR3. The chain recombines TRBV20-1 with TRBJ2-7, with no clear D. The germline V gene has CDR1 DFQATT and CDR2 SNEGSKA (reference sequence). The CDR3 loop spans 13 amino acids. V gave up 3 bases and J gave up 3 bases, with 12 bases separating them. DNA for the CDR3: TGCAGTGCTAGTCGTGGTCAGTTCTACGAGCAGTACTTC. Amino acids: CSASRGQFYEQYF.

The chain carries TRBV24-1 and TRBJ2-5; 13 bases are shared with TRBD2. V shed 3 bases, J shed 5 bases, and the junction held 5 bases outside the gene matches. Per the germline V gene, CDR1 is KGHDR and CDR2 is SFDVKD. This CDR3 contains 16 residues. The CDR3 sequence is CATSDPTSGGAETQYF. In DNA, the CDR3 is TGTGCCACCAGTGATCCTACTAGCGGGGGGGCCGAGACCCAGTACTTC.

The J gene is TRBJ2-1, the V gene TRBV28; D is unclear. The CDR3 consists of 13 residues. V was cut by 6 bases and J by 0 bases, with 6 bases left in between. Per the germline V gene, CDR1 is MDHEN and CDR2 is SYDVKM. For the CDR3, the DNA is TGTGCCAGCAGGTTGAGCTCCTACAATGAGCAGTTCTTC. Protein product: CASRLSSYNEQFF.

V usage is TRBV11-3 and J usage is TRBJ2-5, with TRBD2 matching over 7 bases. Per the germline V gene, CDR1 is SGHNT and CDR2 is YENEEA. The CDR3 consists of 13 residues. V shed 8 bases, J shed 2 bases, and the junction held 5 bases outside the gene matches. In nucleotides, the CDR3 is TGTGCCAGCGGGGCTAGCGGACAAGAGACCCAGTACTTC. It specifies CASGASGQETQYF.

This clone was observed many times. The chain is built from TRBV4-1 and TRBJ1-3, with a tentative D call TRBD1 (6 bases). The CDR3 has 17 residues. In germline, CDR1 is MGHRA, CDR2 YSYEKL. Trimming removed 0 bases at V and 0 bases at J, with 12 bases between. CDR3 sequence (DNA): TGCGCCAGCAGCCAAGACGGTAGAGGGGGCTCTGGAAACACCATATATTTT. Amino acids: CASSQDGRGGSGNTIYF.

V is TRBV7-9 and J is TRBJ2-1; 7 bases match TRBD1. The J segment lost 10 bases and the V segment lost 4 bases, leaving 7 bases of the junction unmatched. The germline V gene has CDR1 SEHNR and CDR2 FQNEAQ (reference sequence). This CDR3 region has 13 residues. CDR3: CASSSTGWVEQFF. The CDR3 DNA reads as TGTGCCAGCAGCTCGACAGGGTGGGTAGAGCAGTTCTTC.